The 8 T cell receptor beta chains reported below all come from one sample, sequenced in a study of technical replicates of blood from a few donors. TCRdb's copy holds only in-frame clones and misses some; the assay was immunoSEQ multiplex PCR. The sample shows over 55,000 clones, more than 70% of them seen only once. The sample was PBMCs. Receptor source: a human donor in good health. Some clones in this sample may be carry-over from other donors' samples.

The rearrangement links TRBV27 to TRBJ1-1; no reliable D call. The ends were cut back, 6 bases at V and 3 bases at J, with 8 bases in the middle. The germline V gene has CDR1 MNHEY and CDR2 SMNVEV (reference sequence). CDR3 length: 12 residues. CDR3 DNA sequence: TGTGCCAGCAGGCAGGCTTACACTGAAGCTTTCTTT. Amino acid sequence: CASRQAYTEAFF.

The gene calls are TRBV4-1 and TRBJ1-6, with a possible D match to TRBD1 (6 bases). The CDR3 has 16 amino acids. V dropped 2 bases and J dropped 6 bases, with 14 bases sitting between them. The germline V gene encodes CDR1 MGHRA and CDR2 YSYEKL. For the CDR3, the DNA is TGCGCCAGCAGCCAATTCACCGGGACAACTAATTCACCCCTCCACTTT. It encodes CASSQFTGTTNSPLHF.

This clone was counted between two and nine times. The chain carries TRBV19 and TRBJ2-3; D unclear. Trimming left V 4 bases short and J 7 bases short, with 12 bases between. CDR1 is LNHDA, CDR2 SQIVND, per germline (reference sequence). The CDR3 is 13 residues long. CDR3 DNA: TGTGCCAGTAGTACCCCTCTGAGTAATACGCAGTATTTT. It codes for CASSTPLSNTQYF. Complete variable domain (other parts from reference TRBV19 and TRBJ2-3): DGGITQSPKYLFRKEGQNVTLSCEQNLNHDAMYWYRQDPGQGLRLIYYSQIVNDFQKGDIAEGYSVSREKKESFPLTVTSAQKNPTAFYLCASSTPLSNTQYFGPGTRLTVL.

This clone was detected a few times. The CDR3 sequence: CASLNSGNTIYF. CDR3 in DNA: TGTGCCAGCTTAAACTCTGGAAACACCATATATTTT. The chain employs TRBV21-1 and TRBJ1-3. TRBV21-1 corresponds to a pseudogene. This CDR3 spans 12 amino acids.

The rearrangement joins TRBV14 to TRBJ1-1, with 12 bases that match TRBD1. The CDR3 sequence is 16 residues long. CDR1 is SGHDN and CDR2 is FVKESK in the germline V gene. The V gene end was trimmed by 1 base and the J gene end by 3 bases; junction bases not matched to a gene: 3. CDR3 nucleotide sequence: TGTGCCAGCAGCCAAGTGGGACAGGGGGCCTACACTGAAGCTTTCTTT. It translates to CASSQVGQGAYTEAFF.

This clone is a singleton in its sample. This rearrangement joins TRBV14 to TRBJ2-7; 10 bases align to TRBD1. The length of the CDR3 is 15 residues. Germline-derived CDR1 and CDR2 are SGHDN and FVKESK. V lost 4 bases, J lost 3 bases, and 6 bases stayed unmatched. The chain's CDR3 is CASSRRWTGGYEQYF. In DNA form, the CDR3 reads TGTGCCAGCAGCCGGCGGTGGACAGGGGGCTACGAGCAGTACTTC. Full variable domain (outside the CDR3, taken from reference TRBV14 and TRBJ2-7): EAGVTQFPSHSVIEKGQTVTLRCDPISGHDNLYWYRRVMGKEIKFLLHFVKESKQDESGMPNNRFLAERTGGTYSTLKVQPAELEDSGVYFCASSRRWTGGYEQYFGPGTRLTVT.

The CDR3 loop is CASSVQPNEKLFF. The DNA of the CDR3 is TGTGCCAGCAGCGTACAGCCGAATGAAAAACTGTTTTTT. The V call is TRBV7-9, the J call TRBJ1-4; the D is unclear. The CDR3 consists of 13 residues. The V end lost 5 bases, the J end lost 5 bases, and 9 bases lay between the germline ends. In germline, CDR1 is SEHNR, CDR2 FQNEAQ (reference sequence). The full variable domain, its missing parts supplied by reference TRBV7-9 and TRBJ1-4, is DTGVSQNPRHKITKRGQNVTFRCDPISEHNRLYWYRQTLGQGPEFLTYFQNEAQLEKSRLLSDRFSAERPKGSFSTLEIQRTEQGDSAMYLCASSVQPNEKLFFGSGTQLSVL.

The V call is TRBV30, the J call TRBJ2-7, with 9 bases that match TRBD1. J gave up 7 bases and V 5 bases, and 9 bases lay outside the gene matches. The CDR3 totals 13 residues. Germline CDR1 GTSNPN, CDR2 SVGIG (reference sequence). CDR3 amino acids: CAWLHRGLREQYF. As DNA, the CDR3 is TGTGCCTGGCTCCACAGGGGGCTAAGGGAGCAGTACTTC.